This TCR beta chain was identified during a study of blood T cell repertoires in COVID-19 (TCRdb year 2020). The study in broad terms: Samples from collaborators originated in the United States, Italy and Spain and spanned both the acute and convalescent phases of COVID-19. The material from the prospective study consisted of cDNA or gDNA derived from T cells, B-cell-depleted T cells, or PBMCs. The dataset comprised deeply sampled blood TCRbeta repertoires from subjects exposed to, actively infected with, or recovered from COVID-19. The repertoires were released in a freely available public database meant as a resource for research on the immune response to SARS-CoV-2. The samples were drawn from the first 160 participants of the ongoing ImmuneRACE study and from 950 to 1,500 subjects provided by 6 global collaborators. The sample metadata nearly always contained a de-identified subject ID, COVID-19 status, age in years and sex. Where available, HLA class I and class II types were taken from metadata supplied by the sample provider and were not determined by assay-based typing. Overall study outcomes, separate from this receptor: The quantity of clinical and demographic metadata differed by source and by participant and was supplied without curation.

TCRbeta CDR3 regions were amplified from genomic DNA using the immunoSEQ Assay, a bias-controlled multiplex PCR. Processing in the source paper ran as follows. The number of nucleated cells in each sample was estimated by amplification of reference gene primers within the assay. To quantify the absolute abundance of each unique TCRbeta CDR3 rearrangement, sequence reads were collapsed and filtered. For each sample, productive Simpson clonality was calculated by taking the square root of Simpson's diversity index across productive rearrangements. As stored in TCRdb, this immuneACCESS dataset retains in-frame rearrangements with V and J assigned. A fraction of the clones does not appear; measured against another copy, unresolved V genes explain less than half of the discrepancy, and the remainder lacks a known reason. That table gives V, J and clone size, and the DNA gave D and trimming. The sample table contains about 230,000 clones; only one count was recorded for 65% to 85% of them. In total, the top ten clones hold 8.5% to 10% of the sample.

Collaborating institutions collected whole blood in K2EDTA tubes following their own protocols. Collaborator samples were shipped for TCRbeta analysis as frozen whole blood, isolated PBMCs, or DNA extracted from either sample type. Turning to this clone: Its antigen target is currently unknown. Per-base quality was not reported, and no clone a single base away is much larger than it.

The sequence was collected from a middle-aged man with active or convalescent COVID-19. Input material: peripheral blood.

CDR3 reads: CASSQDGGRAEAFF. The nucleotide sequence is TGCGCCAGCAGCCAAGATGGGGGGAGGGCTGAAGCTTTCTTT. This chain is built from TRBV4-3 and TRBJ1-1, with a weak D call of TRBD1 (5 bases match). CDR1 and CDR2 are drawn from the germline V gene: LGHNA, YSLEER. Including the terminal cysteine and phenylalanine, the CDR3 comprises 14 residues. Kept here is only the CDR3 DNA, which spans 42 bases and is read in frame from base 1. V gives up 0 bases and J gives up 6 bases, and the segment between their germline ends measures 11 bases.